This T cell receptor beta chain was recorded in a study of T-cell reconstitution after alpha-beta-depleted transplantation in children. Study conclusions and caveats: Alpha-beta T cells present about two months after transplant were reported to originate from several hundred expanded graft clones. T-cell counts and diversity at one year following transplant were attributed mainly to newly produced T cells.

TCRbeta library preparation incorporated unique molecular identifiers. TCRdb re-analysed the PCR reads in MiXCR, keeping a single row per CDR3 protein. Among approximately 170,000 distinct CDR3 sequences listed, 11% were seen once. Details on this clonotype: Its matching antigen is unknown.

Germline V gives CDR1 MNHEY, CDR2 SMNVEV (reference sequence). The V segment lost 0 bases and the J segment 4 bases; nucleotides outside the gene matches: 5. The CDR3 extends over 17 amino acids. The clonotype originates from a boy younger than 10 with acute myeloid leukemia, due to receive a stem cell transplant. The sequenced sample was PBMCs, obtained before TCRalphabeta/CD19-depleted stem cell transplant. The genes are TRBV27 and TRBJ2-5; TRBD2 matches 13 bases. The CDR3: CASSLSQGLAGIETQYF. In DNA form, the CDR3 reads TGTGCCAGCAGTTTATCGCAGGGACTAGCGGGAATAGAGACCCAGTACTTC.